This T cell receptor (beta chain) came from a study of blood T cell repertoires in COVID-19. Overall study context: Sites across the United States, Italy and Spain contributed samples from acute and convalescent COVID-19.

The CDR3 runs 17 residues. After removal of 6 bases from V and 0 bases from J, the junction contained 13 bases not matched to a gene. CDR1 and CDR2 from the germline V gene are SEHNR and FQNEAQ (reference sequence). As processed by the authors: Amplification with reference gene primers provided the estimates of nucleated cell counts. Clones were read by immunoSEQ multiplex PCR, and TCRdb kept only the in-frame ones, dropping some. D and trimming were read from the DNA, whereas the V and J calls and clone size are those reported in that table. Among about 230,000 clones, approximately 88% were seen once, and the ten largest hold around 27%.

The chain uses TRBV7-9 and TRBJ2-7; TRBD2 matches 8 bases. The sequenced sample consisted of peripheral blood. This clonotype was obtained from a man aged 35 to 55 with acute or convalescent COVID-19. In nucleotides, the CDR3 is TGTGCCAGCAGTCACACCCTGGAGCGGGAGCACTCCTACGAGCAGTACTTC. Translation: CASSHTLEREHSYEQYF. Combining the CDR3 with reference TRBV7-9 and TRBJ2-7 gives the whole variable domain DTGVSQNPRHKITKRGQNVTFRCDPISEHNRLYWYRQTLGQGPEFLTYFQNEAQLEKSRLLSDRFSAERPKGSFSTLEIQRTEQGDSAMYLCASSHTLEREHSYEQYFGPGTRLTVT.